This T cell receptor (beta chain) was retrieved from a study of shared clonotypes between healthy human individuals. This CDR3 comprises 15 residues. V lost 7 bases, J lost 0 bases, and 5 bases stayed unmatched. Germline CDR1 and CDR2: MNHEY and SMNVEV (reference sequence). About this clone: Its antigen is not known.

Regarding the study as a whole: The genetic and exposure-history diversity represented was limited by few donors.

Unsorted PBMC replicate PCRs drew on around 300 ng DNA, representing 30,000 to 35,000 T cell genomes. Here immunoSEQ multiplex PCR was the method, and the copy in TCRdb shows in-frame clones only, minus some. This table has about 490,000 clones, about 82% appearing once. This TCR was sampled from a woman aged 40 to 50 in good health. Some clones in this sample may be carry-over from other donors' samples. The sequenced material came from PBMCs. The chain joins TRBV27 to TRBJ2-1; TRBD1 agrees at 8 bases. This CDR3 reads CASNRGATSYNEQFF. DNA of the CDR3: TGTGCCAGCAACAGGGGGGCAACCTCCTACAATGAGCAGTTCTTC.